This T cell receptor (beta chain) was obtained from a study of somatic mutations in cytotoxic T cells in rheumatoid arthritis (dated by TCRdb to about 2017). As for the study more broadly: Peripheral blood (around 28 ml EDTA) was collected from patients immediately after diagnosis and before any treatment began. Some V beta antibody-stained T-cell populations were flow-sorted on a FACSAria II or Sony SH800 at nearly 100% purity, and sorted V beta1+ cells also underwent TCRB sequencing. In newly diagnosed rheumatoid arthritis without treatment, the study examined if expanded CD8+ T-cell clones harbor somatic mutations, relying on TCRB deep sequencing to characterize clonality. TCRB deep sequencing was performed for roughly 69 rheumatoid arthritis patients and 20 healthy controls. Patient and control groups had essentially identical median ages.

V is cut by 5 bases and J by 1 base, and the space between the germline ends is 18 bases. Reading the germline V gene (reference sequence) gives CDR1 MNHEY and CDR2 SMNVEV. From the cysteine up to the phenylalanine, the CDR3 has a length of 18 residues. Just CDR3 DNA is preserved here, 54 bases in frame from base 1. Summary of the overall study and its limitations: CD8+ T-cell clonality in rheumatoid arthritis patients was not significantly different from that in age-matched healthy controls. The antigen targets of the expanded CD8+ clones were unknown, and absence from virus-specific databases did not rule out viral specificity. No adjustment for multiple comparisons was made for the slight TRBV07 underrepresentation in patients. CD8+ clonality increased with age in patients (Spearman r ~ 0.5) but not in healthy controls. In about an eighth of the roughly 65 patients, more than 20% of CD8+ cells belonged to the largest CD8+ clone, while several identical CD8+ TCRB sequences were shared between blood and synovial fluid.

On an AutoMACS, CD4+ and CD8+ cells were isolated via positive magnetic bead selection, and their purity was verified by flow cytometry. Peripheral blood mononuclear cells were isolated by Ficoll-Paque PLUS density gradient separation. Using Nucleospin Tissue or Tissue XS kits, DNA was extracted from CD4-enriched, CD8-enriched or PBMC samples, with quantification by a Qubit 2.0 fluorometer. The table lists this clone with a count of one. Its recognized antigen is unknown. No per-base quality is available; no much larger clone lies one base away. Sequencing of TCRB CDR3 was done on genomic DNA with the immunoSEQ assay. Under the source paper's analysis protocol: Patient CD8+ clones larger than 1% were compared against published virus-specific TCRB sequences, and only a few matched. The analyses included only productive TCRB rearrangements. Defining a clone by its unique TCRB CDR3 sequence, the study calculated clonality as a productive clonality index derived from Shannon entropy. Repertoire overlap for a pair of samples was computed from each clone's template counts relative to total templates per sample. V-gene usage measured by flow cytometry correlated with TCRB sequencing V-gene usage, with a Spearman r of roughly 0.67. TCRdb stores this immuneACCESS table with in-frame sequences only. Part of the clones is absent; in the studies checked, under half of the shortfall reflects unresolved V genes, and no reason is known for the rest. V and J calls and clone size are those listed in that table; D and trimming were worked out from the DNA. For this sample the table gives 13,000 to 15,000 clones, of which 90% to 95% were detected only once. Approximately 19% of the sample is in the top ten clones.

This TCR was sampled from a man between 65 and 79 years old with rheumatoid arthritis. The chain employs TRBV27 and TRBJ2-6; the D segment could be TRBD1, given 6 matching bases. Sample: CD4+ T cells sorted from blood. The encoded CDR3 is CASSVTGHPESGANVLTF. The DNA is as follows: TGTGCCAGCAGTGTCACGGGACACCCTGAGTCTGGGGCCAACGTCCTGACTTTC.